Described below is a single T cell receptor (beta chain) sequence and its context. Its antigen is unknown. Sequencing used cDNA as its template, made by extracting RNA and reverse transcribing it. This table comes from immunoSEQ multiplex PCR, and its TCRdb copy is limited to in-frame clones, with some not included. The sample records about 160,000 clones, approximately 65% being singletons. These data originate in a study of CD8+ T cells in alopecia areata. On the study more broadly: Treatment comprised oral tofacitinib, 5 to 10 mg twice daily, in treated patients. Findings of the study overall: Lesional tissue from the scalp (especially in alopecia totalis/universalis) showed higher clonality than normal scalp. Any link of baseline CD8+ expansion to response, resting on one nonresponder, remains uncertain.

Treatment of the sample: oral pan-JAK inhibitor, 5-10 mg twice daily. Those with alopecia areata gave lesional scalp punch biopsies and peripheral blood. Germline values: CDR1 GTSNPN, CDR2 SVGIG (reference sequence). Trimming pared 4 bases from V and 3 bases from J, leaving 15 bases between. This CDR3 comprises 15 residues. This sequence joins TRBV30 and TRBJ1-4; D ambiguous. This specimen consisted of CD4+ T cells sorted from blood, obtained at week 4, from a patient treated with tofacitinib. This clonotype was sampled from a human donor with alopecia areata. This CDR3 is CAWNTNRGSNEKLFF. In nucleotides, the CDR3 is TGTGCCTGGAATACTAACCGGGGTTCTAATGAAAAACTGTTTTTT.